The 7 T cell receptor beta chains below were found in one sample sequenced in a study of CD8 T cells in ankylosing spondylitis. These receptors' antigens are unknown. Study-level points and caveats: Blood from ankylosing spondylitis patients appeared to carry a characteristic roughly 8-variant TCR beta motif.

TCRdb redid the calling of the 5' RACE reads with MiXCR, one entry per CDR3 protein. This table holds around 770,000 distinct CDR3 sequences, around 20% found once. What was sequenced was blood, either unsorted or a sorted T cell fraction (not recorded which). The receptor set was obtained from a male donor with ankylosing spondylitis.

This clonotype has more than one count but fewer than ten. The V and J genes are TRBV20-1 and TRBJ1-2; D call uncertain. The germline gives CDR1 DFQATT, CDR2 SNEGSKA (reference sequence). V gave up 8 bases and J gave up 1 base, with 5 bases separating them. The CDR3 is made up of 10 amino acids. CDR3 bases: TGCAGTCCTTTTAACTATGGCTACACCTTC. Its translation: CSPFNYGYTF.

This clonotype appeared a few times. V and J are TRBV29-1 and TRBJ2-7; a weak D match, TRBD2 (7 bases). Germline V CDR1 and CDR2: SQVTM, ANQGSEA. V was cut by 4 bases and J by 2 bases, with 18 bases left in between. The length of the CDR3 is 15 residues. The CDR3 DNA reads TGCAGCGTTGGCGGGTCGGGGGGCCCGACCTACGAGCAGTACTTC. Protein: CSVGGSGGPTYEQYF.

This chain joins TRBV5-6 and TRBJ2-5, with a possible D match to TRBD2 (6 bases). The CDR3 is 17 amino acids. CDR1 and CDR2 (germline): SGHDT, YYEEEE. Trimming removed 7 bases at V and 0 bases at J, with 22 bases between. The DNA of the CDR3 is TGTGCCAGCTCAATTGGGGGGATGGGGGAGTACCAAGAGACCCAGTACTTC. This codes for CASSIGGMGEYQETQYF. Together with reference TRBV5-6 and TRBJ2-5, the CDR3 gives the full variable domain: DAGVTQSPTHLIKTRGQQVTLRCSPKSGHDTVSWYQQALGQGPQFIFQYYEEEERQRGNFPDRFSGHQFPNYSSELNVNALLLGDSALYLCASSIGGMGEYQETQYFGPGTRLLVL.

CDR3 nucleotides: TGTGCCAGTAGTATTCCTCGGGACATGGGCAATCAGCCCCAGCATTTT. It yields the protein CASSIPRDMGNQPQHF. V gene TRBV19 combines with J gene TRBJ1-5, with a weak D call TRBD1 (6 bases). Germline-derived CDR1 and CDR2 are LNHDA and SQIVND (reference sequence). The CDR3 is 16 residues long. With 3 bases removed from V and 2 bases from J, the gap between germline ends came to 14 bases. The complete variable domain, with remaining parts taken from reference TRBV19 and TRBJ1-5, reads DGGITQSPKYLFRKEGQNVTLSCEQNLNHDAMYWYRQDPGQGLRLIYYSQIVNDFQKGDIAEGYSVSREKKESFPLTVTSAQKNPTAFYLCASSIPRDMGNQPQHFGDGTRLSIL.

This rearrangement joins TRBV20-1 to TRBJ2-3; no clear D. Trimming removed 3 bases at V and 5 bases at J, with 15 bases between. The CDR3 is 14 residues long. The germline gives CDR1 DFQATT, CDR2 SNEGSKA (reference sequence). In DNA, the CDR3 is TGCAGTGCTAGTCTTGACCCGGGCCTAGATACGCAGTATTTT. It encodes CSASLDPGLDTQYF.

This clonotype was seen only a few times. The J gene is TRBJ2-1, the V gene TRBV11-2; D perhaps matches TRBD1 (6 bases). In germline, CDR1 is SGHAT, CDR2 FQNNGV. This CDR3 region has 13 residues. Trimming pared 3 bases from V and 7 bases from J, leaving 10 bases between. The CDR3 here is CASSLQDSNEQFF. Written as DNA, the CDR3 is TGTGCCAGCAGCTTGCAGGACAGTAATGAGCAGTTCTTC.

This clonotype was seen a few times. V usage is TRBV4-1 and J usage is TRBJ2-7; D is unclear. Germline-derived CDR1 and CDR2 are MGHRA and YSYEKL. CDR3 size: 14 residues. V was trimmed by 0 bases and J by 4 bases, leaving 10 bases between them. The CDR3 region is CASSQEVMGYEQYF. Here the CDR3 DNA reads TGCGCCAGCAGCCAAGAGGTAATGGGGTACGAGCAGTACTTC.